Given below is one T cell receptor beta chain in context. The sample belongs to a study of shared clonotypes between healthy human individuals. V shed 3 bases and J 2 bases; nucleotides not matched to a gene: 6. This CDR3 comprises 15 residues. Looked up from germline, CDR1 is SGDLS and CDR2 is YYNGEE. The assay was immunoSEQ multiplex PCR, and TCRdb's table has in-frame clones only and misses some. The data show hundreds of thousands of clones, around 92% seen once. Naive-designated CD8 cells lacked CD45RO, were positively enriched for CCR7, and omitted terminally differentiated effector memory CD45RA+ cells.

The rearrangement joins TRBV9 to TRBJ2-3, with TRBD1 matching 7 bases. Sequencing was performed on naive CD8+ T cells sorted from blood. The receptor's source is a man aged 25 to 40 in good health. The CDR3 sequence: CASSALDRNTDTQYF. In DNA, the CDR3 is TGTGCCAGCAGCGCTTTGGACAGGAACACAGATACGCAGTATTTT.